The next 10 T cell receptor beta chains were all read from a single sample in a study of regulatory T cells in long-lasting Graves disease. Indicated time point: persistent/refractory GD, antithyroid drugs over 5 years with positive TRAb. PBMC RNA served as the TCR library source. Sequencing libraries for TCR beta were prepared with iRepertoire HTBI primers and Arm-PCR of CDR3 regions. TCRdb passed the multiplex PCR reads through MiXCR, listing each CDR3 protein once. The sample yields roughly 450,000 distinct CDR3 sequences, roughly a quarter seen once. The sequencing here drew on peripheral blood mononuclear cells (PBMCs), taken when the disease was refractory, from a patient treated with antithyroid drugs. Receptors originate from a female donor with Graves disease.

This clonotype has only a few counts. This chain's CDR3 is CASSFGRGTGGRVAKNIQYF. CDR3 nucleotides: TGTGCCAGCAGTTTCGGCCGGGGGACAGGGGGCAGGGTGGCCAAAAACATTCAGTACTTC. The rearrangement uses TRBV28 and TRBJ2-4; TRBD1 matches 12 bases. CDR3 length: 20 residues. The ends lost 3 bases at V and 1 base at J; junction bases unmatched: 13. Looked up from germline, CDR1 is MDHEN and CDR2 is SYDVKM. Supplemented by reference TRBV28 and TRBJ2-4, the full variable domain reads DVKVTQSSRYLVKRTGEKVFLECVQDMDHENMFWYRQDPGLGLRLIYFSYDVKMKEKGDIPEGYSVSREKKERFSLILESASTNQTSMYLCASSFGRGTGGRVAKNIQYFGAGTRLSVL.

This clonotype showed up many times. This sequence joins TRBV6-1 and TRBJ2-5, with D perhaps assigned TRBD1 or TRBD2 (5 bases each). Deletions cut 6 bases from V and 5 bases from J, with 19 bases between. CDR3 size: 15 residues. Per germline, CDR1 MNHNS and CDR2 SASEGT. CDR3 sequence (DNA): TGTGCCAGCAGCCCCCTCGTATTGGGGGAGGAGACCCAGTACTTC. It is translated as CASSPLVLGEETQYF.

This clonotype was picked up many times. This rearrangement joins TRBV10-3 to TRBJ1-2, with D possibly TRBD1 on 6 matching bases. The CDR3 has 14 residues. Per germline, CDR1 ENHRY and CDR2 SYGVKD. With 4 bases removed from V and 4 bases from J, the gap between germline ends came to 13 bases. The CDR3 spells CAISGRTAGYGYTF. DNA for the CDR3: TGTGCCATCAGTGGCCGGACAGCGGGCTATGGCTACACCTTC.

This chain's CDR3 is CSALITGAKNIQYF. The CDR3 DNA reads as TGCAGTGCTTTGATCACGGGAGCCAAAAACATTCAGTACTTC. This sequence joins TRBV20-1 and TRBJ2-4, with D unclear. Looked up from germline, CDR1 is DFQATT and CDR2 is SNEGSKA (reference sequence). The CDR3 is 14 residues long. V was trimmed by 5 bases and J by 0 bases, leaving 11 bases between them.

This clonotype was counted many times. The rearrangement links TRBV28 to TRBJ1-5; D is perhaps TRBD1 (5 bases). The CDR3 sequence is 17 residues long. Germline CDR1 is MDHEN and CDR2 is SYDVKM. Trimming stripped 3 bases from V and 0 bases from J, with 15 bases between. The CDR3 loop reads CASSFPPSGTSNQPQHF. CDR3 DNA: TGTGCCAGCAGTTTTCCCCCCTCGGGGACTAGCAATCAGCCCCAGCATTTT.

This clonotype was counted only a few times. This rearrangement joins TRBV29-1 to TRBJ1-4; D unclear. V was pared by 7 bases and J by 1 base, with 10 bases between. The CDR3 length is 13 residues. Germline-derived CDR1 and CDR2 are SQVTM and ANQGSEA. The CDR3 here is CSGRRGTNEKLFF. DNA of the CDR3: TGCAGCGGGCGCCGAGGAACTAATGAAAAACTGTTTTTT.

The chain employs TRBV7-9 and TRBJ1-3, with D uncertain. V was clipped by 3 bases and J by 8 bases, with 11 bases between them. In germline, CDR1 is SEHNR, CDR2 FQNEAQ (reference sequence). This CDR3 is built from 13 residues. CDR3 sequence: CASSFIAPDTIYF. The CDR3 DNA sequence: TGTGCCAGCAGCTTCATCGCTCCGGACACCATATATTTT.

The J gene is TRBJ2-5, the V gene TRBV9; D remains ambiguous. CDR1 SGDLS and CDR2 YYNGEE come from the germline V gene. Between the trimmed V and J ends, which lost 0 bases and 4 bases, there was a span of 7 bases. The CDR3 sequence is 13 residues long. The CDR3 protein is CASSVDSSETQYF. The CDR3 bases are TGTGCCAGCAGCGTAGACTCCTCAGAGACCCAGTACTTC.

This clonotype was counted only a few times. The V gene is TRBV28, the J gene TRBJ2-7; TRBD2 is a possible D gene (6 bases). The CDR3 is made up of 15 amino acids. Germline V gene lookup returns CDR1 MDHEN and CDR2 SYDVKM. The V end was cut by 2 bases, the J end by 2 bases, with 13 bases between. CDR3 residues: CASSLDLARAYEQYF. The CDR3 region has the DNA TGTGCCAGCAGTTTAGATCTAGCGCGCGCCTACGAGCAGTACTTC.

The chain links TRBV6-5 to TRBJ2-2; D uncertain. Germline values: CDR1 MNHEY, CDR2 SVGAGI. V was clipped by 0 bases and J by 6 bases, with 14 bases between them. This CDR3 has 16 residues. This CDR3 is CASSYSIPGLAGELFF. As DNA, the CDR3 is TGTGCCAGCAGTTACTCGATCCCGGGTTTAGCCGGGGAGCTGTTTTTT.